The clone carrying this T cell receptor (beta chain) was seen a few times. Its antigen remains unknown. Here immunoSEQ multiplex PCR was the method, and the copy in TCRdb shows in-frame clones only, minus some. Here the sample spans about 200,000 clones, 65% to 80% being singletons. This record comes from a study of cytotoxic CD8 clonotypes in ibrutinib-treated CLL. Study-level information: Productive templates averaged approximately 260,000 per sample, and productive rearrangements 85,000 to 95,000. The study, taken as a whole, reports: At ibrutinib response, clonality increased, and at progression it declined back toward baseline. Clonality correlated strongly with circulating CD8+ T cells and exceeded age-matched healthy donors at baseline.

The CDR3 has 13 residues. CDR1 is SGHAT and CDR2 is FQNNGV in the germline V gene. Trimming took 1 base from V and 3 from J, leaving 4 bases between them. The sequence derives from a human donor with chronic lymphocytic leukemia. V is TRBV11-2 and J is TRBJ1-5; D unclear. The starting material was PBMCs, obtained after 12 months of ibrutinib treatment. CDR3 loop: CASSLVFNQPQHF. The CDR3 bases are TGTGCCAGCAGCTTAGTCTTCAATCAGCCCCAGCATTTT.